This record covers a single T cell receptor (beta chain). These data come from a study of blood T cell repertoires in COVID-19. CDR1 is MGHRA, CDR2 YSYEKL, per germline. There are 14 residues in the CDR3. The V and J ends lost 3 bases and 2 bases respectively, with 9 bases between them. Clones were read by immunoSEQ multiplex PCR, and TCRdb kept only the in-frame ones, dropping some. The profile covers 95,000 to 150,000 clones, with about 88% appearing a single time and more than 1.5% taken by the ten largest. The sequence was collected from a human donor in a cohort sampled during active COVID-19. The chain is built from TRBV4-1 and TRBJ2-3, with D uncertain. Input material: peripheral blood. As DNA, the CDR3 is TGCGCCAGCAGCCATGACACGAACACAGATACGCAGTATTTT. Its translation: CASSHDTNTDTQYF.